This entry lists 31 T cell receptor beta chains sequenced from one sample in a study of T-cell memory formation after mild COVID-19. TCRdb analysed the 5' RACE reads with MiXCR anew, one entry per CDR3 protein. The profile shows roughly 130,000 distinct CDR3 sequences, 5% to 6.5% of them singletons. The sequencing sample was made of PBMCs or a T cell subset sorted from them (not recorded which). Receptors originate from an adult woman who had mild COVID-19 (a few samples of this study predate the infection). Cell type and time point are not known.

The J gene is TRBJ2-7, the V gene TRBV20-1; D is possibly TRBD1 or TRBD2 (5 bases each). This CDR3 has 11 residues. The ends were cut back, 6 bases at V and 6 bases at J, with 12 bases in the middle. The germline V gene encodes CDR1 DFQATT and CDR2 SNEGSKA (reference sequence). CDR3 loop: CSAPLRGEQYF. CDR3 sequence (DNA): TGCAGTGCCCCCTTGAGGGGCGAGCAGTACTTC.

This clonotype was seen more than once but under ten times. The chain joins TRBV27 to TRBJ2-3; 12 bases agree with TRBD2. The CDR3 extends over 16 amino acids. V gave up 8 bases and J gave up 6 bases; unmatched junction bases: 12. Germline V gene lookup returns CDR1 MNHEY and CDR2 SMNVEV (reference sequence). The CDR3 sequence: CASRLAGVRGRDTQYF. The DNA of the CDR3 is TGTGCCAGCCGACTAGCGGGAGTTCGGGGGAGGGATACGCAGTATTTT.

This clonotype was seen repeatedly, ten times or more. DNA for the CDR3: TGTGCCAGCACCACAAGGGAGGTACGAGCTTTCTTT. It codes for CASTTREVRAFF. This chain uses TRBV12-3 or TRBV12-4 with TRBJ1-1; D unresolved. CDR3 size: 12 residues. The V and J ends lost 7 bases and 10 bases respectively, with 16 bases between them.

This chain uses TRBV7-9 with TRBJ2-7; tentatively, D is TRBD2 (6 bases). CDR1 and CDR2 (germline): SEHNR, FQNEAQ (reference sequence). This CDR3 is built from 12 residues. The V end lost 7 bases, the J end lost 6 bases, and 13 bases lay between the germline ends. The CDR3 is CASTTSSGEQYF. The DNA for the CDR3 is TGTGCCAGCACTACTAGCTCCGGCGAGCAGTACTTC.

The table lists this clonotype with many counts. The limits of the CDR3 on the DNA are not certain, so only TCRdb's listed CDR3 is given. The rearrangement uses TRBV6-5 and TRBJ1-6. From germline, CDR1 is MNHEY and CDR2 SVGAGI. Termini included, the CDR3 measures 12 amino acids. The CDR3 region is CASSTSGRTLHF.

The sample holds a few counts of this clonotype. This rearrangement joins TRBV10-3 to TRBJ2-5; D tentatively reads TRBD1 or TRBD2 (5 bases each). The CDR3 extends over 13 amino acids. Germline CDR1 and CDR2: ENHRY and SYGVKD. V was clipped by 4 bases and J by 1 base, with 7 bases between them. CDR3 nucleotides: TGTGCCATCAGTGCGGGGACCCAAGAGACCCAGTACTTC. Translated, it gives CAISAGTQETQYF.

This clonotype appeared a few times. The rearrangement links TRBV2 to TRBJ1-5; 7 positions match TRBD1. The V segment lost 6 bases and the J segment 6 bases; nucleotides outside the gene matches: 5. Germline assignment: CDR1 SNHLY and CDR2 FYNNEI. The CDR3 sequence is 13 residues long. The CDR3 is CASRDTGVQPQHF. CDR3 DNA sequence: TGTGCCAGCAGAGACACAGGGGTTCAGCCCCAGCATTTT. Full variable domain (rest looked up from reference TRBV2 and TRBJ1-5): EPEVTQTPSHQVTQMGQEVILRCVPISNHLYFYWYRQILGQKVEFLVSFYNNEISEKSEIFDDQFSVERPDGSNFTLKIRSTKLEDSAMYFCASRDTGVQPQHFGDGTRLSIL.

The CDR3 DNA reads TGTGCCAGCAGCCGCGGGACAGGGGGAGTCCAGAACACTGAAGCTTTCTTT. Its translation is CASSRGTGGVQNTEAFF. The rearrangement joins TRBV3-1 to TRBJ1-1, with 11 bases lining up with TRBD1. The CDR3 consists of 17 residues. V shed 4 bases and J 1 base; nucleotides not matched to a gene: 8. Germline V gives CDR1 LGHDT, CDR2 YNNKEL (reference sequence). Filled out from reference TRBV3-1 and TRBJ1-1, the complete variable domain reads DTAVSQTPKYLVTQMGNDKSIKCEQNLGHDTMYWYKQDSKKFLKIMFSYNNKELIINETVPNRFSPKSPDKAHLNLHINSLELGDSAVYFCASSRGTGGVQNTEAFFGQGTRLTVV.

The CDR3 region is CASSLAAGPNPYF. Written as DNA, the CDR3 is TGTGCCAGCAGCTTAGCTGCGGGGCCGAACCCGTACTTC. The rearrangement uses TRBV7-8 and TRBJ2-7, with D maybe TRBD2 (6 bases). The CDR3 spans 13 residues. The germline V gene has CDR1 SGHVS and CDR2 FQNEAQ. Deletions cut 0 bases from V and 12 bases from J, with 15 bases between. The variable domain in full, with the rest retrieved from reference TRBV7-8 and TRBJ2-7, is GAGVSQSPRYKVAKRGQDVALRCDPISGHVSLFWYQQALGQGPEFLTYFQNEAQLDKSGLPSDRFFAERPEGSVSTLKIQRTQQEDSAVYLCASSLAAGPNPYFGPGTRLTVT.

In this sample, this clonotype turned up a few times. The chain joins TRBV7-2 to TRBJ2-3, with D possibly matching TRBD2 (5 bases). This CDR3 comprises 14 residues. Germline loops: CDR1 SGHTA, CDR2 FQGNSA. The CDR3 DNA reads TGTGCAGAAGGGAGTACACCTAGCACAGATACGCAGTATTTT. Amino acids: CAEGSTPSTDTQYF.

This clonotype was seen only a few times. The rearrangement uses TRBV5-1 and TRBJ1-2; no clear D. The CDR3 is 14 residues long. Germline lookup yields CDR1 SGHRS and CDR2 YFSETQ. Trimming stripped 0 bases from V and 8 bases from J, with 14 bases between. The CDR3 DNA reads TGCGCCAGCAGCTTGGCGAAGCAGAGTGGGGGCTACACCTTC. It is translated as CASSLAKQSGGYTF.

CDR3 protein: CSAENYRGMAKNIQYF. Here the CDR3 DNA reads TGCAGTGCCGAGAATTACAGGGGAATGGCCAAAAACATTCAGTACTTC. The chain joins TRBV20-1 to TRBJ2-4; 7 bases are shared with TRBD1. The ends lost 6 bases at V and 1 base at J; junction bases unmatched: 12. CDR1 and CDR2 from the germline V gene are DFQATT and SNEGSKA (reference sequence). This CDR3 region has 16 residues.

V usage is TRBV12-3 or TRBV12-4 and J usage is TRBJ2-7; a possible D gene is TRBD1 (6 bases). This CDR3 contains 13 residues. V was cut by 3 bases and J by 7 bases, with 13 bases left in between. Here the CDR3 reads CASSFLGAGEQYF. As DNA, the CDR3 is TGTGCCAGCAGTTTTTTGGGGGCCGGGGAGCAGTACTTC.

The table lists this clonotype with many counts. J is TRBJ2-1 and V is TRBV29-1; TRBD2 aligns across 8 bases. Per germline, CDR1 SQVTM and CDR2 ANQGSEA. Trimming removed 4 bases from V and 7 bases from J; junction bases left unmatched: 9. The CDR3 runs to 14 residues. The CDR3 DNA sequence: TGCAGCGTTGTACCCGCGGGGGGCCTTAATGAGCAGTTCTTC. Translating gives CSVVPAGGLNEQFF.

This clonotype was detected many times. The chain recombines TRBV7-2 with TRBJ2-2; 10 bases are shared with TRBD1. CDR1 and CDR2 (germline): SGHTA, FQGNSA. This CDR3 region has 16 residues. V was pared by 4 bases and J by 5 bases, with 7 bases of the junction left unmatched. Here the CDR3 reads CASSSQPGQGTGELFF. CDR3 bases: TGTGCCAGCAGCTCACAACCGGGACAGGGGACCGGGGAGCTGTTTTTT. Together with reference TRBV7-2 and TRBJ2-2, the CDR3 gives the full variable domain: GAGVSQSPSNKVTEKGKDVELRCDPISGHTALYWYRQSLGQGLEFLIYFQGNSAPDKSGLPSDRFSAERTGGSVSTLTIQRTQQEDSAVYLCASSSQPGQGTGELFFGEGSRLTVL.

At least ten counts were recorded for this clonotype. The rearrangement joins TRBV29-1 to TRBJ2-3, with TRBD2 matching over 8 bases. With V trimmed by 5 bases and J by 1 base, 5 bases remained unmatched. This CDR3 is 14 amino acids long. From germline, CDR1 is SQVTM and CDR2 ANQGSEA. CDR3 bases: TGCAGCGTTTCCCTACTAGCGGGCACAGATACGCAGTATTTT. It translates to CSVSLLAGTDTQYF.

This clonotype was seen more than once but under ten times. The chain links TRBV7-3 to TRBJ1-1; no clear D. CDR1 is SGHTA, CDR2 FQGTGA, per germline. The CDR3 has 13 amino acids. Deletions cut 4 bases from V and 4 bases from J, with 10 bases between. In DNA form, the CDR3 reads TGTGCCAGCAGCTCGGGTTGGGGCACTGAAGCTTTCTTT. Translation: CASSSGWGTEAFF.

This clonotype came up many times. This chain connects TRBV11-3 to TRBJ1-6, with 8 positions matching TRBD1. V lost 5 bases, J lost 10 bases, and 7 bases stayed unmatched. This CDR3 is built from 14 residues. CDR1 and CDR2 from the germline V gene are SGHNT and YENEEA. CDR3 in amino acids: CASSLGQGGSPLHF. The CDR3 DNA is TGTGCCAGCAGCCTCGGACAGGGAGGATCACCCCTCCACTTT.

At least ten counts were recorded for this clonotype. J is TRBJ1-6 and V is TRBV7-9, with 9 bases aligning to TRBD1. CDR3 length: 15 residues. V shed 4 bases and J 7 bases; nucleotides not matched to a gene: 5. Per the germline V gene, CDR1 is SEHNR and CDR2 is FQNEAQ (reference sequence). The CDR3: CASSYGQGSNSPLHF. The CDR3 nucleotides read TGTGCCAGCAGCTACGGACAGGGGTCCAATTCACCCCTCCACTTT. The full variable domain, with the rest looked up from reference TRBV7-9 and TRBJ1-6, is DTGVSQNPRHKITKRGQNVTFRCDPISEHNRLYWYRQTLGQGPEFLTYFQNEAQLEKSRLLSDRFSAERPKGSFSTLEIQRTEQGDSAMYLCASSYGQGSNSPLHFGNGTRLTVT.

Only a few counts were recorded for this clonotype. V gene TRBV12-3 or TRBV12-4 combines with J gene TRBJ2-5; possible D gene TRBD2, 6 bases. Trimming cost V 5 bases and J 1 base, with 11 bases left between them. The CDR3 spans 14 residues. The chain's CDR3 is CASSPRDFQETQYF. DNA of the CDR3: TGTGCCAGCAGTCCTAGGGACTTCCAAGAGACCCAGTACTTC.

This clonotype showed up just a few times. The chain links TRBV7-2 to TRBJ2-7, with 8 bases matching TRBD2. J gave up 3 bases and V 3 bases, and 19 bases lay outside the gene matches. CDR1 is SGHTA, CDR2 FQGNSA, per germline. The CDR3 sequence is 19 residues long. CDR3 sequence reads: CASSFLTWDVSGDLYEQYF. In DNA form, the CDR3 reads TGTGCCAGCAGCTTCTTAACCTGGGATGTTAGCGGGGACCTCTACGAGCAGTACTTC.

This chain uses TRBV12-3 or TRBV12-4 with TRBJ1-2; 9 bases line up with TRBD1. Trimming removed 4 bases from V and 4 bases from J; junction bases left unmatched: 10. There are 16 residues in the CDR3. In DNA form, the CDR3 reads TGTGCCAGCAGTTCCCCCGTAGGACAGGGGTCCTATGGCTACACCTTC. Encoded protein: CASSSPVGQGSYGYTF.

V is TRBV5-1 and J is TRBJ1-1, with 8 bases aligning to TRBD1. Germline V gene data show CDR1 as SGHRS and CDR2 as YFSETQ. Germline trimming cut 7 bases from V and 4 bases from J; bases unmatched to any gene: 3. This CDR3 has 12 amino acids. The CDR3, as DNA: TGCGCCAGCTATGGGACAGGCACTGAAGCTTTCTTT. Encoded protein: CASYGTGTEAFF.

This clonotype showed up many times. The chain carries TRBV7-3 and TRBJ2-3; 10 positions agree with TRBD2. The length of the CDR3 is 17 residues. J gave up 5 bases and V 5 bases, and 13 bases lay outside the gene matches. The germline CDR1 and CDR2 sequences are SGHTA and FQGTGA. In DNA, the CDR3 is TGTGCCAGCAGCGAAAGGAGCGGGAGGGCCGTGATAGATACGCAGTATTTT. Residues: CASSERSGRAVIDTQYF.

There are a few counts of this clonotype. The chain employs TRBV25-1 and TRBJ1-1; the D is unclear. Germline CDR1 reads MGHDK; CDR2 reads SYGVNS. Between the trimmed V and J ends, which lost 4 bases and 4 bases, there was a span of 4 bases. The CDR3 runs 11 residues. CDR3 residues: CASSAGTEAFF. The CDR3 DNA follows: TGTGCCAGCAGTGCGGGCACTGAAGCTTTCTTT. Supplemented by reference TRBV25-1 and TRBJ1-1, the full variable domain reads EADIYQTPRYLVIGTGKKITLECSQTMGHDKMYWYQQDPGMELHLIHYSYGVNSTEKGDLSSESTVSRIRTEHFPLTLESARPSHTSQYLCASSAGTEAFFGQGTRLTVV.

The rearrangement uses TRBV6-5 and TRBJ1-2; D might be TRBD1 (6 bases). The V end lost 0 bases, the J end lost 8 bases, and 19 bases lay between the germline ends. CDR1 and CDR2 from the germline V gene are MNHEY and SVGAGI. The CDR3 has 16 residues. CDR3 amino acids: CASSYSHNYRVGGYTF. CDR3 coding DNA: TGTGCCAGCAGTTACTCTCATAATTACAGGGTAGGAGGCTACACCTTC.

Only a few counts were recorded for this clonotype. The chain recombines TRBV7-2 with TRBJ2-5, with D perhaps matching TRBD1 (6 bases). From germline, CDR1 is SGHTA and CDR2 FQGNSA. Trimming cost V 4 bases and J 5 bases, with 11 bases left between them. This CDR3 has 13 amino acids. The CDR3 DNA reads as TGTGCCAGCAGCTCAACTCAGGGGGAGACCCAGTACTTC. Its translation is CASSSTQGETQYF.

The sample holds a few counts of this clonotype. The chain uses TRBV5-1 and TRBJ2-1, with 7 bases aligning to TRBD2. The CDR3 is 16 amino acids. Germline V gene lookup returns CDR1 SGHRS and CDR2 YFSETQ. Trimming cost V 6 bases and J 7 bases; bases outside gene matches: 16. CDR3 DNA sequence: TGCGCCAGCACCCAGTATGGAGGGAGGGCCGGGAATGAGCAGTTCTTC. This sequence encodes CASTQYGGRAGNEQFF.

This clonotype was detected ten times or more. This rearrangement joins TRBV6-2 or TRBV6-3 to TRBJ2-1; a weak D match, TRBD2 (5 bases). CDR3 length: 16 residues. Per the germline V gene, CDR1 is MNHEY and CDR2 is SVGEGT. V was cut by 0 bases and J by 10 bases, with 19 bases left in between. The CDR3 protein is CASSYSLSVRGKEQFF. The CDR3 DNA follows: TGTGCCAGCAGTTACTCGCTTAGCGTCCGAGGGAAAGAGCAGTTCTTC.

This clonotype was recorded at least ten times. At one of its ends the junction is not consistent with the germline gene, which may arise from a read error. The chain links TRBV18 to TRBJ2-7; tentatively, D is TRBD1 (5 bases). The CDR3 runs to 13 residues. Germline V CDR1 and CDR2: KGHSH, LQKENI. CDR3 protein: CASSPAPGYEQYF. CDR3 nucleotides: TGTGCCAGCTCACCCGCCCCAGGGTACGAACAGTACTTC.

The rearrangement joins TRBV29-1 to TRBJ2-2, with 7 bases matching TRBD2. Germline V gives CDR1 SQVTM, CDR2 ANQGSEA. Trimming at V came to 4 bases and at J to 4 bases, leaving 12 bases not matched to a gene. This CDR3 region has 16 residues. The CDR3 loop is CSVGRSRGSGTGELFF. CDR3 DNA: TGCAGCGTTGGACGATCACGCGGGAGTGGCACCGGGGAGCTGTTTTTT.